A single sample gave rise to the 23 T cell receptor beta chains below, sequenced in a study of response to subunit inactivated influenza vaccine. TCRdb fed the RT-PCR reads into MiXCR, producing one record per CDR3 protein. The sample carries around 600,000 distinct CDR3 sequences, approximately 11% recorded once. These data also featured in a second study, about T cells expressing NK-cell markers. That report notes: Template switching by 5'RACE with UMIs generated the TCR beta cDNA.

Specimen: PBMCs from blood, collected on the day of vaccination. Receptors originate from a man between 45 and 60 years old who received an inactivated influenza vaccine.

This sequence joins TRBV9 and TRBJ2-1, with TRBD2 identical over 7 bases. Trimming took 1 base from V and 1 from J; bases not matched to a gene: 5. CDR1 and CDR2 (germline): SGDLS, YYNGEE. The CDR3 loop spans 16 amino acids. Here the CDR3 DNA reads TGTGCCAGCAGCGTAAATGGACTAGTTTCCTACAATGAGCAGTTCTTC. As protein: CASSVNGLVSYNEQFF.

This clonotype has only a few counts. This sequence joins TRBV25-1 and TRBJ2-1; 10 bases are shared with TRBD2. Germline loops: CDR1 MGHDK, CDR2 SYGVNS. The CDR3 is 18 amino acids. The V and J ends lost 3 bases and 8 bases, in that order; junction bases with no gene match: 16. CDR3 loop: CASSEGRELLAGGDEQFF. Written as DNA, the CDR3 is TGTGCCAGCAGTGAGGGAAGGGAACTGTTAGCGGGAGGAGATGAGCAGTTCTTC.

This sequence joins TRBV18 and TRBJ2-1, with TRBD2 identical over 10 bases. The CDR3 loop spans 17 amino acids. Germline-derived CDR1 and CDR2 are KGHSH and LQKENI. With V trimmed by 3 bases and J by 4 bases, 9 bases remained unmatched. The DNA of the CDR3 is TGTGCCAGCTCACCCACTTTGCTAGCGGGGGAGTACAATGAGCAGTTCTTC. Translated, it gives CASSPTLLAGEYNEQFF.

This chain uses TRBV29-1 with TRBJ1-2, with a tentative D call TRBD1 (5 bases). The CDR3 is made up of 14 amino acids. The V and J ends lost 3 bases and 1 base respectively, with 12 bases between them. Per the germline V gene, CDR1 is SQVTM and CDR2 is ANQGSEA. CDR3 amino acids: CSVEGPLNNYGYTF. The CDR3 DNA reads TGCAGCGTTGAGGGACCCCTGAATAACTATGGCTACACCTTC.

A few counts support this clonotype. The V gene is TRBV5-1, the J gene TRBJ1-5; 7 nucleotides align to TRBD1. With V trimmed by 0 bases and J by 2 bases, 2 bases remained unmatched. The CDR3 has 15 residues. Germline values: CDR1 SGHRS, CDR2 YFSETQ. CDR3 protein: CASSLGGGRNQPQHF. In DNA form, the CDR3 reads TGCGCCAGCAGCTTGGGAGGGGGCCGCAATCAGCCCCAGCATTTT.

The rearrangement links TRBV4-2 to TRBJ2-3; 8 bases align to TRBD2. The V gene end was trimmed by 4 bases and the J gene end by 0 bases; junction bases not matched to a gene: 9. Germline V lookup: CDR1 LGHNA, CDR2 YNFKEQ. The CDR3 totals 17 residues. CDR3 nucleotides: TGTGCCAGCAGCCCCCAGATACTAGCGGTGAGCACAGATACGCAGTATTTT. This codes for CASSPQILAVSTDTQYF.

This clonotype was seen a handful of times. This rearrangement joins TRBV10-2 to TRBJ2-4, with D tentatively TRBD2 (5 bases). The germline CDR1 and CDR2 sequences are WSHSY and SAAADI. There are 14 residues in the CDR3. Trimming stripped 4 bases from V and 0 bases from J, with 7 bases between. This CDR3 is CASSVGVAKNIQYF. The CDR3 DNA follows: TGCGCCAGCAGTGTCGGGGTAGCCAAAAACATTCAGTACTTC.

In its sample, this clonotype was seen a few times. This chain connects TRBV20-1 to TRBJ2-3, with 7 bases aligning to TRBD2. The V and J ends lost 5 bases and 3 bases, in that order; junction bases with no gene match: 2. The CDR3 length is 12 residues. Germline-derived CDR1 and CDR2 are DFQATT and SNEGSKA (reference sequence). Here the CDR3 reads CSAAGATDTQYF. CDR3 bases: TGCAGTGCTGCGGGAGCTACAGATACGCAGTATTTT.

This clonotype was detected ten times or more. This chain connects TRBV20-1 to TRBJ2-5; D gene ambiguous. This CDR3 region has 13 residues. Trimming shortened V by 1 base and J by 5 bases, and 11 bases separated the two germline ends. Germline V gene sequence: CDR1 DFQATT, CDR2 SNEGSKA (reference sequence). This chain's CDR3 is CSARVLDRETQYF. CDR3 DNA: TGCAGTGCTAGAGTGTTAGATAGGGAGACCCAGTACTTC.

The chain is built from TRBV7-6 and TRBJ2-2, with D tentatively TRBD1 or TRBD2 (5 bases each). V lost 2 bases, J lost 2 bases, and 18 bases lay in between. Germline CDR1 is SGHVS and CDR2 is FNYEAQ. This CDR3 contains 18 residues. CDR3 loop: CASSLRVYGGTNTGELFF. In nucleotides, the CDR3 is TGTGCCAGCAGCTTAAGGGTGTATGGGGGAACCAACACCGGGGAGCTGTTTTTT.

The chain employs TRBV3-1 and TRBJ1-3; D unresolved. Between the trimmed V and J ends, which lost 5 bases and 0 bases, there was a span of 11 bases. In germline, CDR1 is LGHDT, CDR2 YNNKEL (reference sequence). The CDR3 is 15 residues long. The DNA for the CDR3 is TGTGCCAGCAGCTTCCGGACGGTCTCTGGAAACACCATATATTTT. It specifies CASSFRTVSGNTIYF.

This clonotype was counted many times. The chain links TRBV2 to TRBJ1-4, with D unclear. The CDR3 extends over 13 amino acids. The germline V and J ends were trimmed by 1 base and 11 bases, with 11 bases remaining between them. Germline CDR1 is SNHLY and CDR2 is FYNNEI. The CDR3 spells CASSEDPSLKLFF. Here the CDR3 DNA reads TGTGCCAGCAGTGAAGATCCCTCGCTTAAACTGTTTTTT.

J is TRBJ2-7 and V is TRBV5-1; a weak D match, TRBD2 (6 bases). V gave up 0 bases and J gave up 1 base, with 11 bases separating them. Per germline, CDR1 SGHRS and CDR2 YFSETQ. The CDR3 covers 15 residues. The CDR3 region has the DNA TGCGCCAGCAGCTTGGTAGTAGCGGAGTCCTACGAGCAGTACTTC. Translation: CASSLVVAESYEQYF.

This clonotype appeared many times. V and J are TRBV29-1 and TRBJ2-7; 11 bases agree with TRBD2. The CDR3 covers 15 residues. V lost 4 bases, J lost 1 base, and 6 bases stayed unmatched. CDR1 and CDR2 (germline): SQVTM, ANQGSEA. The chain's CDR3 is CSVVASGRLSYEQYF. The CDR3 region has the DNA TGCAGCGTTGTGGCTAGCGGGAGGCTGTCCTACGAGCAGTACTTC.

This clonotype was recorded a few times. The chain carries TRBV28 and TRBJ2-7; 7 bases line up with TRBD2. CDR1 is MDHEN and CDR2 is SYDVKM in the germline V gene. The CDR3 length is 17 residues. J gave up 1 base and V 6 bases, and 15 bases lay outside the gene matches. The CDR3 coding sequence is TGTGCCAGCAGGGGGGGGAGCAGAGGAATGGGGTCCTACGAGCAGTACTTC. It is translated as CASRGGSRGMGSYEQYF.

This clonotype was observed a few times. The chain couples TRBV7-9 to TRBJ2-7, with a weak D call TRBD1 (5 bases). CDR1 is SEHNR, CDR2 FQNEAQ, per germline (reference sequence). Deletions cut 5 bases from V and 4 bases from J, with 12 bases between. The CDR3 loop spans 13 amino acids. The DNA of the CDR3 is TGTGCCAGCAGCCGACAGACTGAGTACGAGCAGTACTTC. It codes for CASSRQTEYEQYF.

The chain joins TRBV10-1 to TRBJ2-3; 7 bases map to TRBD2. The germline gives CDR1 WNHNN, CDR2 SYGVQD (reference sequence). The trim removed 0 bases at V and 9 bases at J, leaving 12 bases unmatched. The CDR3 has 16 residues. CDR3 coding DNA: TGCGCCAGCAGTGAGTCGATTGGGACTACCCTCAGCACGCAGTATTTT. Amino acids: CASSESIGTTLSTQYF.

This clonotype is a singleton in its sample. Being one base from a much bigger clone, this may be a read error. The DNA of the CDR3 is TGTGCCAGCAGGCGATACTGTACAGGGAGCTCTGGAAACACCATATATTTT. Translation: CASRRYCTGSSGNTIYF. This rearrangement joins TRBV12-3 or TRBV12-4 to TRBJ1-3, with D possibly being TRBD1 (6 bases). This CDR3 has 17 amino acids. V was shortened by 6 bases and J by 0 bases, with 18 bases between the two germline ends.

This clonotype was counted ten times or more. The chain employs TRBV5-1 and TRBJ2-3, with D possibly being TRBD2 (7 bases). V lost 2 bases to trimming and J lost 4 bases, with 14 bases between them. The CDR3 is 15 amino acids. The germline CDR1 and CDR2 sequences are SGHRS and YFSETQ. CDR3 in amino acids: CASSLWGGRSDTQYF. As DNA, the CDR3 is TGCGCCAGCAGCTTATGGGGGGGCCGCTCAGATACGCAGTATTTT.

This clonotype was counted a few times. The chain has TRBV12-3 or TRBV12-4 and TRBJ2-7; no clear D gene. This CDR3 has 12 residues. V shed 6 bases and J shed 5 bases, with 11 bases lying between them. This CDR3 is CASSYRFHEQYF. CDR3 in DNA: TGTGCCAGCAGCTACCGGTTCCACGAGCAGTACTTC.

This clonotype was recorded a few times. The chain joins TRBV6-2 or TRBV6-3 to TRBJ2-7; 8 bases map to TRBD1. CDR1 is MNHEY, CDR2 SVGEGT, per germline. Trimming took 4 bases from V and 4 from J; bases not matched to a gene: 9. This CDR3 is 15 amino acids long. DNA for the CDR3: TGTGCCAGCAGTTCGTGGGACAGGACACCGTACGAGCAGTACTTC. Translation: CASSSWDRTPYEQYF.

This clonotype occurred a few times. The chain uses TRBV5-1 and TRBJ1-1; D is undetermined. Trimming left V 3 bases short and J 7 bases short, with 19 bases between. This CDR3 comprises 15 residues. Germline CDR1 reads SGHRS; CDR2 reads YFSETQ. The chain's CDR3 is CASSSDVSGSREAFF. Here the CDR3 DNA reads TGCGCCAGCAGCTCGGACGTCTCGGGGTCCCGTGAAGCTTTCTTT.

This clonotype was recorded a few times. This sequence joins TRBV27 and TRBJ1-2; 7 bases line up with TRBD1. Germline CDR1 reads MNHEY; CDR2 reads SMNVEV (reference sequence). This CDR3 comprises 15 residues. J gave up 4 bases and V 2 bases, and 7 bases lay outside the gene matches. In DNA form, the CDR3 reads TGTGCCAGCAGTTTAGTACAGGGGCATCCCTATGGCTACACCTTC. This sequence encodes CASSLVQGHPYGYTF.